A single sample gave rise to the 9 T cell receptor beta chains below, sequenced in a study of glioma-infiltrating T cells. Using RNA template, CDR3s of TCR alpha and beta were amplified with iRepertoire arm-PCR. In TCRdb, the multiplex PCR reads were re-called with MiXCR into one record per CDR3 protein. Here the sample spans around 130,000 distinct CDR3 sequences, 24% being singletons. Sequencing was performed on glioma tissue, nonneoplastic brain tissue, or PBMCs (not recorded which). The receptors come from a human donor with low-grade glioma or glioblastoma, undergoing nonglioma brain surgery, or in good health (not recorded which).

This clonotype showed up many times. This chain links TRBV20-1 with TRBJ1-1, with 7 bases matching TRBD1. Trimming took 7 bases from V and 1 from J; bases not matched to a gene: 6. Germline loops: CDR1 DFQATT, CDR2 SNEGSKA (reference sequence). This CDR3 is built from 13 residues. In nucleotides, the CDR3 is TGCAGTGATCGGGACAGAAAGAACACTGAAGCTTTCTTT. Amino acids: CSDRDRKNTEAFF.

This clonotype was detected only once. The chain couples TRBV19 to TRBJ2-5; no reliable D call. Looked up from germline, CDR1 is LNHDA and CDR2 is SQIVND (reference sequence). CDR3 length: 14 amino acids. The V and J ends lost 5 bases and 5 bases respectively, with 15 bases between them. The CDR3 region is CASSARASAETQYF. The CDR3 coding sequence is TGTGCCAGTAGTGCTCGGGCCAGCGCGGAGACCCAGTACTTC.

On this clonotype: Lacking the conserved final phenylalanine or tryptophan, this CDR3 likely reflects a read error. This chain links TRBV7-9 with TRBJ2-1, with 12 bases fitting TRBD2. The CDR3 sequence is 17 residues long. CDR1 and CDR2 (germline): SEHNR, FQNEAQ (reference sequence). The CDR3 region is CASSQPGLAGPLNEQFL. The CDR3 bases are TGCGCCAGCAGCCAGCCAGGACTAGCGGGGCCTCTCAATGAGCAGTTCTTA.

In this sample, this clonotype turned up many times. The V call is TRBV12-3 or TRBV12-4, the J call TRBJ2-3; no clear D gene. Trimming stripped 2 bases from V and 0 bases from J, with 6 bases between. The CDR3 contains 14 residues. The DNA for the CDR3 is TGTGCCAGCAGTTTACCCACCAGCACAGATACGCAGTATTTT. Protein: CASSLPTSTDTQYF.

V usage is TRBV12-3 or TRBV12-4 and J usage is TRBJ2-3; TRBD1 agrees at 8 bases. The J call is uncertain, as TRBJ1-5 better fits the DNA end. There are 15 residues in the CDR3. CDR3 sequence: CASTTWGQDTDTQHF. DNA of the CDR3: TGTGCCAGCACCACCTGGGGACAGGACACAGATACGCAGCATTTT.

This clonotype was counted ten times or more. The CDR3 region has the DNA TGTGCCAGCAGTGATAGCGGGGCGAACACCGGGGAGCTGTTTTTT. Its protein is CASSDSGANTGELFF. The J gene is TRBJ2-2, the V gene TRBV2; 8 positions match TRBD2. Germline loops: CDR1 SNHLY, CDR2 FYNNEI. This CDR3 spans 15 amino acids. J was trimmed by 0 bases and V by 3 bases; bases with no gene match: 0.

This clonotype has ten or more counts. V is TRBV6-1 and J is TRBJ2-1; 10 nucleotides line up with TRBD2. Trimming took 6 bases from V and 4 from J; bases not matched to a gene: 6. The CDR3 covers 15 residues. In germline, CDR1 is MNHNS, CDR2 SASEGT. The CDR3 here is CASSKRGGRYNEQFF. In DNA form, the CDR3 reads TGTGCCAGCAGCAAGCGGGGGGGCCGGTACAATGAGCAGTTCTTC.

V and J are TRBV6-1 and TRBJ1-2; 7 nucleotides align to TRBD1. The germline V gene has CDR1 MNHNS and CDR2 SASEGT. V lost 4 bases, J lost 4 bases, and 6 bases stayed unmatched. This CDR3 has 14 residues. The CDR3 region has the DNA TGTGCCAGCAGTGTTGCAGGGGGAGGCTATGGCTACACCTTC. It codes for CASSVAGGGYGYTF.

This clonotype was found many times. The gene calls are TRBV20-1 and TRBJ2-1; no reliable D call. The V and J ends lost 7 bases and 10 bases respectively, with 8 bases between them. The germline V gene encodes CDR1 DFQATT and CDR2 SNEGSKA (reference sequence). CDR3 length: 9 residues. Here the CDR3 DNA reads TGCAGTGAGCGAGAGGAGCAGTTCTTC. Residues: CSEREEQFF.